The 9 T cell receptor beta chains in this list originate from one sample, sequenced in a study of shared clonotypes between healthy human individuals. Only CD45RO-negative cells positively selected for CCR7 counted as naive CD8 cells, so terminally differentiated effector memory CD45RA+ cells were excluded. The protocol was immunoSEQ multiplex PCR, while the TCRdb copy is restricted to in-frame clones and leaves out a portion. The sample holds around 1.9 million clones, approximately 92% seen once. Sequences were obtained from naive CD8+ T cells from PBMCs. The source is a man in his late teens or twenties in good health. Some clones in this sample may be carry-over from other donors' samples.

V is TRBV19 and J is TRBJ2-2; the match to TRBD1 covers 10 bases. Trimming took 5 bases from V and 2 from J; bases not matched to a gene: 5. Germline V gene data show CDR1 as LNHDA and CDR2 as SQIVND (reference sequence). The CDR3 runs 16 residues. The CDR3 DNA reads as TGTGCCAGTAGTGACAGGGGGCAAGGAAACACCGGGGAGCTGTTTTTT. Its translation is CASSDRGQGNTGELFF. Full variable domain (rest looked up from reference TRBV19 and TRBJ2-2): DGGITQSPKYLFRKEGQNVTLSCEQNLNHDAMYWYRQDPGQGLRLIYYSQIVNDFQKGDIAEGYSVSREKKESFPLTVTSAQKNPTAFYLCASSDRGQGNTGELFFGEGSRLTVL.

This chain links TRBV4-2 with TRBJ2-7, with D possibly matching TRBD2 (6 bases). CDR3 size: 18 residues. CDR1 and CDR2 from the germline V gene are LGHNA and YNFKEQ. Trimming removed 0 bases from V and 6 bases from J, with 24 bases in between. Written as DNA, the CDR3 is TGTGCCAGCAGCCAAGATGTGGTGACGGGAGAGGTCTACGGCGAGCAGTACTTC. Protein product: CASSQDVVTGEVYGEQYF.

The chain uses TRBV5-1 and TRBJ2-7; 9 positions agree with TRBD1. V lost 2 bases and J lost 3; bases outside the gene matches: 6. CDR3 length: 15 residues. CDR1 and CDR2 (germline): SGHRS, YFSETQ. The CDR3 nucleotides read TGCGCCAGCAGCTTCCCCGGACAGGGGATCTACGAGCAGTACTTC. Translated, it gives CASSFPGQGIYEQYF.

This clone was seen only a few times. The V call is TRBV30, the J call TRBJ1-1; D perhaps matches TRBD1 (6 bases). V gave up 2 bases and J gave up 4 bases, with 11 bases separating them. The germline V gene encodes CDR1 GTSNPN and CDR2 SVGIG (reference sequence). CDR3 size: 13 residues. CDR3 region: CAWSHRVGTEAFF. The CDR3 DNA follows: TGTGCCTGGAGTCACAGGGTGGGCACTGAAGCTTTCTTT.

The gene calls are TRBV11-2 and TRBJ2-2; 8 nucleotides align to TRBD1. Germline CDR1 reads SGHAT; CDR2 reads FQNNGV. This CDR3 region has 17 residues. V trimming: 0 bases; J trimming: 2 bases; junction bases outside the gene matches: 5. This CDR3 reads CASSLDRGPINTGELFF. Here the CDR3 DNA reads TGTGCCAGCAGCTTAGACAGGGGGCCGATTAACACCGGGGAGCTGTTTTTT.

The genes are TRBV6-6 and TRBJ1-4; D is perhaps TRBD1 (5 bases). The germline gives CDR1 MNHNY, CDR2 SVGAGI (reference sequence). V was trimmed by 7 bases and J by 0 bases, leaving 12 bases between them. The CDR3 has 15 amino acids. As DNA, the CDR3 is TGTGCCAGCAAAAACGGCAGGGCAACTAATGAAAAACTGTTTTTT. This sequence encodes CASKNGRATNEKLFF.

This rearrangement joins TRBV6-5 to TRBJ2-5, with D perhaps matching TRBD2 (5 bases). V gave up 5 bases and J gave up 7 bases, with 20 bases separating them. CDR1 is MNHEY, CDR2 SVGAGI, per germline. The CDR3 covers 15 residues. CDR3 nucleotide sequence: TGTGCCAGCAGTCCCGAGGGCCCCCGGGTAGGGACCCAGTACTTC. Encoded protein: CASSPEGPRVGTQYF.

The V call is TRBV28, the J call TRBJ1-3, with 12 bases identical to TRBD1. Matching the DNA end better, TRBJ2-2 makes the J call doubtful. Looked up from germline, CDR1 is MDHEN and CDR2 is SYDVKM. This CDR3 contains 15 residues. The CDR3 protein is CASSWGQGATGELFF. For the CDR3, the DNA is TGTGCCAGCAGTTGGGGACAGGGGGCGACCGGGGAGCTGTTTTTT.

The V call is TRBV7-8, the J call TRBJ2-7; D is uncertain. CDR1 is SGHVS and CDR2 is FQNEAQ in the germline V gene. The CDR3 sequence is 14 residues long. With 0 bases removed from V and 4 bases from J, the gap between germline ends came to 10 bases. CDR3 in amino acids: CASSLADLAYEQYF. The CDR3 bases are TGTGCCAGCAGCTTAGCAGACCTGGCGTACGAGCAGTACTTC.